The 7 T cell receptor beta chains in this list originate from one sample, sequenced in a study of cytomegalovirus exposure and HLA in healthy donors. Researchers ran the PCR with 60 Vbeta and 13 Jbeta primers. The table came from immunoSEQ multiplex PCR; TCRdb's copy has only in-frame clones and leaves some out. Among about 190,000 clones listed, roughly 79% were seen once. Sequenced sample: PBMCs. All receptors come from a woman aged 18 to 35 in good health and CMV-seronegative.

The rearrangement uses TRBV29-1 and TRBJ2-7; D remains unclear. Trimming removed 0 bases from V and 3 bases from J, with 9 bases in between. This CDR3 region has 13 residues. CDR1 SQVTM and CDR2 ANQGSEA come from the germline V gene. The CDR3 bases are TGCAGCGTTGAAGACATTAACAGCTACGAGCAGTACTTC. Its protein is CSVEDINSYEQYF.

The CDR3 protein is CVAGGGTDTQYF. In DNA, the CDR3 is TGTGTAGCGGGGGGGGGCACAGATACGCAGTATTTT. The V and J genes are TRBV28 and TRBJ2-3, with 11 positions matching TRBD2. Per the germline V gene, CDR1 is MDHEN and CDR2 is SYDVKM. The CDR3 length is 12 residues.

The J gene is TRBJ2-1, the V gene TRBV6-5; perhaps TRBD2 as D (7 bases). The CDR3 is made up of 15 amino acids. V shed 6 bases and J shed 6 bases, with 18 bases lying between them. CDR1 MNHEY and CDR2 SVGAGI come from the germline V gene. The CDR3 region is CASSFRGAQSNEQFF. The CDR3 nucleotides read TGTGCCAGCAGCTTCCGGGGGGCTCAAAGCAATGAGCAGTTCTTC.

This sequence joins TRBV13 and TRBJ2-5; D is ambiguous. The CDR3 runs to 13 residues. Trimming took 1 base from V and 5 from J, leaving 8 bases between them. Germline V gene lookup returns CDR1 PRHDT and CDR2 FYEKMQ (reference sequence). The CDR3 bases are TGTGCCAGCAGCTTAGTTCTCGGGGAGACCCAGTACTTC. It encodes CASSLVLGETQYF.

The count of this clone is one. This sequence joins TRBV5-1 and TRBJ2-3, with TRBD2 matching over 7 bases. This CDR3 region has 15 residues. Germline V gene lookup returns CDR1 SGHRS and CDR2 YFSETQ. Trimming removed 4 bases from V and 1 base from J; junction bases left unmatched: 6. CDR3 sequence (DNA): TGCGCCAGCAGCGCCACTAGCGACCGCACAGATACGCAGTATTTT. Translated, it gives CASSATSDRTDTQYF. Complete variable domain (other parts from reference TRBV5-1 and TRBJ2-3): KAGVTQTPRYLIKTRGQQVTLSCSPISGHRSVSWYQQTPGQGLQFLFEYFSETQRNKGNFPGRFSGRQFSNSRSEMNVSTLELGDSALYLCASSATSDRTDTQYFGPGTRLTVL.

The chain links TRBV29-1 to TRBJ2-5; TRBD2 matches at 7 bases. The end of the DNA fits TRBJ2-7 better, so the J call may be wrong. The CDR3 sequence is 14 residues long. Germline values: CDR1 SQVTM, CDR2 ANQGSEA. CDR3 sequence (DNA): TGCAGCGTTGTGCCTAGCGGAACTTCCTACGAGCAGTACTTC. It is translated as CSVVPSGTSYEQYF.

This clone has only one observation. The genes are TRBV15 and TRBJ2-7; TRBD2 aligns across 9 bases. Germline assignment: CDR1 LNHNV and CDR2 YYDKDF (reference sequence). V was pared by 6 bases and J by 4 bases, with 7 bases of the junction left unmatched. The length of the CDR3 is 14 residues. The CDR3 nucleotides read TGTGCCACCAGTTCCCTAGCGGGGACGTACGAGCAGTACTTC. It codes for CATSSLAGTYEQYF.